This T cell receptor beta chain was obtained from a study of blood T cell repertoires in COVID-19. Produced via immunoSEQ multiplex PCR; TCRdb's table is partial and in-frame only. Of under 150,000 clones listed, around 89% are singletons. From germline, CDR1 is MDHEN and CDR2 SYDVKM. This CDR3 has 14 amino acids. Trimming removed 7 bases from V and 4 bases from J, with 17 bases in between. This sequence originates from a woman aged 60 to 75 with active COVID-19. Sequenced: peripheral blood. The chain couples TRBV28 to TRBJ2-7; D possibly corresponds to TRBD2 (6 bases). The CDR3: CASTSTGVVYEQYF. The CDR3 coding sequence is TGTGCCAGCACCTCCACGGGGGTTGTGTACGAGCAGTACTTC.